Included here is one TCR beta chain sequence, with context. The antigen remains undetermined. V gave up 3 bases and J gave up 7 bases, with 15 bases separating them. The CDR3 sequence is 14 residues long. This sample was included in a study of human T cells and chemical hapten exposure. Time point specified: pre-sensitization, week 0. Regarding treatment: therapeutic diphenylcyclopropenone sensitization with weekly scalp DPC. The study drew its donors from alopecia patients who were 18 to 70 years old and suitable for DPC. TCRdb reprocessed the RACE reads with MiXCR, giving one entry per CDR3 protein. The sample holds under 100,000 distinct CDR3 sequences, 8.5% seen once. Overall study results and limits: The study found expanded TCRs formed significantly more large CDR3 similarity clusters than controls. PT1 expanded TCR counts correlated positively with patch test score.

This clonotype was sampled from a man in his forties with alopecia areata. Some clones in this sample may be carry-over from other donors' samples. Material: whole blood, obtained in connection with sensitization to the hapten diphenylcyclopropenone (DPC). V and J are TRBV12-3 or TRBV12-4 and TRBJ1-2; TRBD1 is a possible D gene (6 bases). The CDR3 loop is CASSFLRGEGGYTF. The DNA of the CDR3 is TGTGCCAGCAGTTTTCTCAGGGGCGAGGGTGGCTACACCTTC.